These 24 T cell receptor beta chains share one sample of origin, sequenced in a study of blood T cells in healthy people across ages. Primed by a sample-barcoded 5' primer and a J-beta primer mix, a second PCR proceeded for about 7 to 11 cycles. Via MiXCR, TCRdb re-called the 5' RACE reads, giving one row per CDR3 protein. This table has about 1,800,000 distinct CDR3 sequences, under 30% appearing once. Source material: blood. The receptor set was obtained from a woman aged 25 to 39 in good health.

This clonotype occurred many times. The chain combines TRBV20-1 with TRBJ2-1; 7 bases match TRBD2. Trimming at V came to 1 base and at J to 5 bases, leaving 2 bases not matched to a gene. CDR1 and CDR2 from the germline V gene are DFQATT and SNEGSKA (reference sequence). The CDR3 has 13 amino acids. DNA for the CDR3: TGCAGTGCTAGAGGCCTAGCGGACAATGAGCAGTTCTTC. It is translated as CSARGLADNEQFF.

The genes are TRBV7-2 and TRBJ1-6; D not resolved. CDR1 is SGHTA and CDR2 is FQGNSA in the germline V gene. Trimming stripped 1 base from V and 2 bases from J, with 15 bases between. The CDR3 sequence is 18 residues long. In DNA form, the CDR3 reads TGTGCCAGCAGCTTAGGGACCCCCATTAAGCCCTATAATTCACCCCTCCACTTT. This translates into CASSLGTPIKPYNSPLHF.

The chain recombines TRBV20-1 with TRBJ1-2; TRBD1 might be the D (6 bases). Trimming cost V 6 bases and J 3 bases, with 20 bases left between them. Per the germline V gene, CDR1 is DFQATT and CDR2 is SNEGSKA (reference sequence). This CDR3 spans 15 amino acids. The CDR3 DNA is TGCAGTGCCGGAAGTAGACAGGCCACCTACTATGGCTACACCTTC. Translating it yields CSAGSRQATYYGYTF.

The gene calls are TRBV14 and TRBJ2-5; TRBD1 matches 8 bases. The germline V gene encodes CDR1 SGHDN and CDR2 FVKESK. This CDR3 spans 15 amino acids. V lost 7 bases to trimming and J lost 2 bases; unmatched junction nucleotides: 9. The CDR3 region is CASNHGQGRQETQYF. The CDR3 coding sequence is TGTGCCAGCAACCACGGACAGGGCAGACAAGAGACCCAGTACTTC. Together with reference TRBV14 and TRBJ2-5, the CDR3 gives the full variable domain: EAGVTQFPSHSVIEKGQTVTLRCDPISGHDNLYWYRRVMGKEIKFLLHFVKESKQDESGMPNNRFLAERTGGTYSTLKVQPAELEDSGVYFCASNHGQGRQETQYFGPGTRLLVL.

Concerning this clonotype: At one end, the junction sequence differs from germline, possibly due to a read error. The chain carries TRBV7-9 and TRBJ1-4; D remains ambiguous. The CDR3 length is 15 residues. Germline CDR1 is SEHNR and CDR2 is FQNEAQ (reference sequence). The CDR3 region has the DNA TGTGCCAGCAGTCAAGCCCGGCGGATTAATGAAAAACGGTTTTTT. Protein: CASSQARRINEKRFF.

This clonotype was observed at least ten times. The CDR3 bases are TGTGCCAGCAGCGTAGGACGGGGGTACTACGAGCAGTACTTC. Amino acid sequence: CASSVGRGYYEQYF. This rearrangement joins TRBV9 to TRBJ2-7, with a possible D match to TRBD2 (6 bases). There are 14 residues in the CDR3. Germline CDR1 and CDR2: SGDLS and YYNGEE. Trimming removed 0 bases at V and 3 bases at J, with 10 bases between. Looking up the rest from reference TRBV9 and TRBJ2-7 gives the full variable domain: DSGVTQTPKHLITATGQRVTLRCSPRSGDLSVYWYQQSLDQGLQFLIQYYNGEERAKGNILERFSAQQFPDLHSELNLSSLELGDSALYFCASSVGRGYYEQYFGPGTRLTVT.

V and J are TRBV29-1 and TRBJ2-3; D gene ambiguous. V was cut by 6 bases and J by 3 bases, with 7 bases left in between. Looked up from germline, CDR1 is SQVTM and CDR2 is ANQGSEA. The CDR3 covers 11 residues. The CDR3 DNA follows: TGCAGCGTCCTAAATACAGATACGCAGTATTTT. Translating it yields CSVLNTDTQYF.

Regarding this clonotype: A much larger clone sits a single nucleotide away, making a read error possible. V usage is TRBV5-1 and J usage is TRBJ1-2; 9 nucleotides match TRBD1. CDR3 length equals 15 residues. J gave up 7 bases and V 4 bases, and 11 bases lay outside the gene matches. From germline, CDR1 is SGHRS and CDR2 YFSETQ. Here the CDR3 reads CASSPPGTGLCGYTF. As DNA, the CDR3 is TGCGCCAGCAGCCCCCCCGGGACAGGGCTCTGTGGCTACACCTTC. The whole variable domain, filled in from reference TRBV5-1 and TRBJ1-2, reads KAGVTQTPRYLIKTRGQQVTLSCSPISGHRSVSWYQQTPGQGLQFLFEYFSETQRNKGNFPGRFSGRQFSNSRSEMNVSTLELGDSALYLCASSPPGTGLCGYTFGSGTRLTVV.

In this sample, this clonotype turned up many times. The chain couples TRBV6-5 to TRBJ2-5; D gene uncertain. CDR3 length equals 14 residues. The V end lost 5 bases, the J end lost 2 bases, and 12 bases lay between the germline ends. Per the germline V gene, CDR1 is MNHEY and CDR2 is SVGAGI. In DNA form, the CDR3 reads TGTGCCAGCAGTCGAGGACCGCTTCAAGAGACCCAGTACTTC. The encoded protein is CASSRGPLQETQYF.

To note about this clonotype: A junction boundary mismatches the germline segment, possibly from a read error. The chain employs TRBV5-1 and TRBJ2-1; 9 bases are a match to TRBD2. Looked up from germline, CDR1 is SGHRS and CDR2 is YFSETQ. The CDR3 is 14 residues long. The CDR3 here is CASSSAGGYNGQFF. CDR3 nucleotides: TGTGCCAGCAGTAGCGCGGGAGGGTACAATGGGCAGTTCTTC.

The rearrangement links TRBV7-2 to TRBJ1-2; 7 nucleotides agree with TRBD1. Unmatched junction bases numbered 9, after V lost 5 bases and J lost 9 bases. The CDR3 spans 13 residues. Germline V lookup: CDR1 SGHTA, CDR2 FQGNSA. In DNA, the CDR3 is TGTGCCAGCAGCCGGGACAGCCTCAACCGCTACACCTTC. As protein: CASSRDSLNRYTF.

The genes are TRBV2 and TRBJ2-1, with 9 nucleotides matching TRBD2. The germline V gene has CDR1 SNHLY and CDR2 FYNNEI. The CDR3 has 14 residues. Trimming cost V 6 bases and J 3 bases; bases outside gene matches: 3. The CDR3 DNA sequence: TGTGCCAGCAGGGCGGGGGGGATCTACAATGAGCAGTTCTTC. It specifies CASRAGGIYNEQFF.

CDR3 sequence: CASRSTGGNTIYF. CDR3 nucleotide sequence: TGTGCCAGCAGGTCTACAGGGGGAAACACCATATATTTT. The V gene is TRBV27, the J gene TRBJ1-3; D might be TRBD1 (6 bases). Per the germline V gene, CDR1 is MNHEY and CDR2 is SMNVEV (reference sequence). This CDR3 spans 13 amino acids. The germline V and J ends were trimmed by 6 bases and 4 bases, with 10 bases remaining between them.

This clonotype was observed many times. The V gene is TRBV5-1, the J gene TRBJ2-4; possibly TRBD1 or TRBD2 for D (5 bases each). The CDR3 covers 14 residues. Trimming left V 0 bases short and J 12 bases short, with 16 bases between. Per the germline V gene, CDR1 is SGHRS and CDR2 is YFSETQ. The CDR3 DNA reads TGCGCCAGCAGCTTGGGACGGGGCTCATACGATCAGTACTTC. Its protein is CASSLGRGSYDQYF.

This clonotype was observed a few times. V usage is TRBV3-1 and J usage is TRBJ2-2; D remains ambiguous. This CDR3 has 14 residues. Looked up from germline, CDR1 is LGHDT and CDR2 is YNNKEL (reference sequence). V shed 5 bases and J shed 1 base, with 8 bases lying between them. The CDR3 region is CASSFRVNTGELFF. For the CDR3, the DNA is TGTGCCAGCAGCTTTAGGGTGAACACCGGGGAGCTGTTTTTT.

This clonotype has only a few counts. The chain uses TRBV20-1 and TRBJ2-7; 7 bases line up with TRBD2. Germline-derived CDR1 and CDR2 are DFQATT and SNEGSKA (reference sequence). J gave up 3 bases and V 0 bases, and 8 bases lay outside the gene matches. CDR3 size: 15 residues. The CDR3 DNA reads TGCAGTGCTAGAGATAAGAGCGGGGACTACTACGAGCAGTACTTC. The encoded protein is CSARDKSGDYYEQYF.

The CDR3 loop is CASSFDLGGTDTQYF. The CDR3 DNA is TGTGCCAGCAGTTTCGACCTGGGGGGCACAGATACGCAGTATTTT. The chain has TRBV28 and TRBJ2-3; D tentatively reads TRBD1 or TRBD2 (5 bases each). Germline V gene sequence: CDR1 MDHEN, CDR2 SYDVKM. This CDR3 is built from 15 residues. V was trimmed by 3 bases and J by 1 base, leaving 11 bases between them.

This clonotype occurred a few times. This chain connects TRBV5-5 to TRBJ2-1; D is ambiguous. Germline CDR1 SGHKS, CDR2 YYEKEE (reference sequence). Between the trimmed V and J ends, which lost 4 bases and 8 bases, there was a span of 13 bases. The CDR3 is made up of 13 amino acids. The CDR3 sequence is CASSTDPLDEQFF. CDR3 coding DNA: TGTGCCAGCAGCACTGACCCTTTGGATGAGCAGTTCTTC.

Only a few counts were recorded for this clonotype. This CDR3 reads CASKLGQVGTDTQYF. The CDR3 nucleotides read TGTGCCAGCAAACTGGGACAGGTCGGCACAGATACGCAGTATTTT. The V gene is TRBV6-5, the J gene TRBJ2-3, with 8 bases lining up with TRBD1. CDR1 and CDR2 (germline): MNHEY, SVGAGI. The ends lost 7 bases at V and 1 base at J; junction bases unmatched: 7. The CDR3 sequence is 15 residues long.

This clonotype has a handful of counts. This chain joins TRBV6-2 or TRBV6-3 and TRBJ1-1, with D perhaps TRBD1 (5 bases). Germline V lookup: CDR1 MNHEY, CDR2 SVGEGT. The CDR3 is 16 amino acids. V was shortened by 7 bases and J by 5 bases, with 23 bases between the two germline ends. CDR3 in DNA: TGTGCCAGCACCGAGCCCCCGACAGTAAAGGTTACTGAAGCTTTCTTT. Translated, it gives CASTEPPTVKVTEAFF.

This chain uses TRBV28 with TRBJ2-5; D ambiguous. Looked up from germline, CDR1 is MDHEN and CDR2 is SYDVKM. Trimming removed 9 bases at V and 4 bases at J, with 12 bases between. The length of the CDR3 is 12 residues. This chain's CDR3 is CASASGVETQYF. The CDR3 DNA reads TGTGCCAGTGCCTCTGGAGTAGAGACCCAGTACTTC.

This chain connects TRBV9 to TRBJ1-4, with TRBD1 identical over 7 bases. The CDR3 contains 17 residues. CDR1 SGDLS and CDR2 YYNGEE come from the germline V gene. Trimming cost V 0 bases and J 6 bases; bases outside gene matches: 11. The CDR3 region has the DNA TGTGCCAGCAGCGTAGGGACCAGGGGGATGGTTGATGAAAAACTGTTTTTT. Translation gives CASSVGTRGMVDEKLFF.

Of note for this clonotype: With a far larger clone one base away, a read error is the likely cause. The rearrangement uses TRBV5-6 and TRBJ2-5; D perhaps matches TRBD2 (7 bases). Germline assignment: CDR1 SGHDT and CDR2 YYEEEE. The CDR3 runs 14 residues. In DNA, the CDR3 is TGTGCCGGCAGCTTTGCCGGGGGGCGAGAGACCCAGTACTTC. Amino acid sequence: CAGSFAGGRETQYF.

This clonotype was seen more than once but under ten times. The rearrangement joins TRBV29-1 to TRBJ2-1, with TRBD1 identical over 10 bases. This CDR3 has 14 amino acids. J lost 6 bases, V lost 6 bases, and 8 bases had no gene match. CDR1 is SQVTM, CDR2 ANQGSEA, per germline. The CDR3 nucleotides read TGCAGCGTGGGGGGGGGACAGGGGATCAATGAGCAGTTCTTC. Translating gives CSVGGGQGINEQFF.